One and the same sample provided the 31 T cell receptor beta chains below, sequenced in a study of T-cell memory formation after mild COVID-19. Each CDR3 protein is one row after TCRdb ran MiXCR on the 5' RACE reads. Altogether approximately 440,000 distinct CDR3 sequences are present, 15% to 25% being singletons, with the ten largest covering 8.4%. The specimen was PBMCs or a T cell subset sorted from them (not recorded which). The receptors come from an adult woman who had mild COVID-19 (a few samples of this study predate the infection). Cell type and time point are not known.

The genes are TRBV3-1 and TRBJ1-1; D might be TRBD1 (6 bases). The ends were cut back, 6 bases at V and 4 bases at J, with 12 bases in the middle. Per the germline V gene, CDR1 is LGHDT and CDR2 is YNNKEL (reference sequence). The CDR3 extends over 13 amino acids. The CDR3: CASRVNRATEAFF. The CDR3 DNA reads as TGTGCCAGCAGAGTAAACAGGGCCACTGAAGCTTTCTTT. The full variable domain, completed using reference TRBV3-1 and TRBJ1-1, is DTAVSQTPKYLVTQMGNDKSIKCEQNLGHDTMYWYKQDSKKFLKIMFSYNNKELIINETVPNRFSPKSPDKAHLNLHINSLELGDSAVYFCASRVNRATEAFFGQGTRLTVV.

This clonotype was observed many times. V and J are TRBV6-2 or TRBV6-3 and TRBJ2-1; 14 bases fit TRBD2. The V segment lost 2 bases and the J segment 9 bases; nucleotides outside the gene matches: 6. Germline assignment: CDR1 MNHEY and CDR2 SVGEGT. This CDR3 contains 16 residues. The CDR3 bases are TGTGCCAGCAGTTACCGTGGACTAGCGGGAGGTGGTGAGCAGTTCTTC. This gives the protein CASSYRGLAGGGEQFF.

This clonotype was picked up a small number of times. This rearrangement joins TRBV5-1 to TRBJ2-3; TRBD2 matches at 10 bases. Germline-derived CDR1 and CDR2 are SGHRS and YFSETQ. This CDR3 has 16 residues. The V and J ends lost 4 bases and 1 base, in that order; junction bases with no gene match: 6. CDR3 nucleotides: TGCGCCAGCAGCGATGGACTAGCGGTGCGCACAGATACGCAGTATTTT. It specifies CASSDGLAVRTDTQYF.

There are a few counts of this clonotype. The CDR3 nucleotides are TGCGCCAGCAGCTCCGGGACTAGCGCGAGTTACGAGCAGTACTTC. Translating it yields CASSSGTSASYEQYF. The chain carries TRBV4-1 and TRBJ2-7; 10 nucleotides match TRBD2. J lost 4 bases, V lost 5 bases, and 8 bases had no gene match. The CDR3 runs to 15 residues. Germline CDR1 MGHRA, CDR2 YSYEKL.

This clonotype was counted a few times. This chain joins TRBV29-1 and TRBJ2-3, with 9 bases aligning to TRBD2. CDR3 length equals 13 residues. Trimming removed 7 bases from V and 4 bases from J; junction bases left unmatched: 6. CDR1 SQVTM and CDR2 ANQGSEA come from the germline V gene. Here the CDR3 reads CSAGLALADTQYF. The CDR3 DNA reads as TGCAGCGCGGGACTAGCTCTCGCAGATACGCAGTATTTT.

This clonotype was seen only a few times. The J gene is TRBJ1-1, the V gene TRBV5-4; D uncertain. V gave up 0 bases and J gave up 5 bases, with 5 bases separating them. The germline V gene has CDR1 SGHNT and CDR2 YYREEE (reference sequence). The CDR3 contains 12 residues. The CDR3 protein is CASSLEETEAFF. The CDR3 DNA follows: TGTGCCAGCAGCTTGGAGGAGACTGAAGCTTTCTTT.

In this sample, this clonotype turned up a few times. A junction end diverges from the germline sequence, so it may reflect a read error. For the CDR3, the DNA is TGTGCCAGCAGCGAAGAGATTTTCAGCCCTGGCTACACCTTC. Protein: CASSEEIFSPGYTF. The chain couples TRBV6-1 to TRBJ1-2; unclear D gene. The CDR3 covers 14 residues. Germline-derived CDR1 and CDR2 are MNHNS and SASEGT.

This clonotype has at least ten counts. J is TRBJ1-2 and V is TRBV12-3 or TRBV12-4; unclear D gene. The length of the CDR3 is 14 residues. The germline V and J ends were trimmed by 3 bases and 8 bases, with 16 bases remaining between them. This CDR3 is CASSFLGGRSGYTF. CDR3 in DNA: TGTGCCAGCAGTTTTCTGGGCGGGCGAAGCGGCTACACCTTC.

This clonotype occurred a few times. V usage is TRBV12-3 or TRBV12-4 and J usage is TRBJ1-2, with unresolved D. The CDR3 is made up of 14 amino acids. Trimming took 5 bases from V and 3 from J, leaving 13 bases between them. Here the CDR3 reads CASSTGRDHYGYTF. The CDR3 DNA is TGTGCCAGCAGTACCGGACGGGATCACTATGGCTACACCTTC.

The sample holds one count of this clonotype. This chain connects TRBV18 to TRBJ2-7; the D is unclear. Germline V gene lookup returns CDR1 KGHSH and CDR2 LQKENI. Trimming left V 1 base short and J 0 bases short, with 13 bases between. The CDR3 covers 16 residues. CDR3 bases: TGTGCCAGCTCACCACTGACGCCAGGATTCTCCTACGAGCAGTACTTC. Its protein product is CASSPLTPGFSYEQYF.

The chain uses TRBV18 and TRBJ2-7; no firm D call. The CDR3 spans 13 residues. CDR1 is KGHSH, CDR2 LQKENI, per germline. The V end lost 3 bases, the J end lost 0 bases, and 6 bases lay between the germline ends. The CDR3 reads CASSPDDSYEQYF. As DNA, the CDR3 is TGTGCCAGCTCACCCGATGACTCCTACGAGCAGTACTTC.

This clonotype was seen a few times. The chain combines TRBV10-3 with TRBJ1-1; 11 nucleotides agree with TRBD1. Looked up from germline, CDR1 is ENHRY and CDR2 is SYGVKD. Trimming removed 5 bases from V and 7 bases from J; junction bases left unmatched: 6. The length of the CDR3 is 14 residues. DNA for the CDR3: TGTGCCATCAGTACGGACAGGGGGCAGTTTGAAGCTTTCTTT. It is translated as CAISTDRGQFEAFF.

This clonotype was counted once. This sequence joins TRBV7-8 and TRBJ1-5; 7 bases are shared with TRBD1. The CDR3 consists of 14 residues. V lost 5 bases and J lost 6; bases outside the gene matches: 7. Germline lookup yields CDR1 SGHVS and CDR2 FQNEAQ. CDR3 region: CASSIDREVQPQHF. The CDR3 region has the DNA TGTGCCAGCAGCATAGACAGGGAAGTTCAGCCCCAGCATTTT.

This clonotype was detected only a few times. The gene calls are TRBV20-1 and TRBJ2-3, with D unresolved. This CDR3 is built from 10 residues. CDR1 DFQATT and CDR2 SNEGSKA come from the germline V gene (reference sequence). Trimming took off 7 bases at V and 2 bases at J, with 4 bases between the two ends. CDR3 coding DNA: TGCAGTGTGGACACAGATACGCAGTATTTT. Residues: CSVDTDTQYF.

This chain uses TRBV20-1 with TRBJ1-5; D perhaps matches TRBD1 (6 bases). Germline CDR1 and CDR2: DFQATT and SNEGSKA (reference sequence). There are 14 residues in the CDR3. V was shortened by 1 base and J by 7 bases, with 14 bases between the two germline ends. DNA for the CDR3: TGCAGTGCTAGAGTAAGGGGGGCAGGCCAGCCCCAGCATTTT. Residues: CSARVRGAGQPQHF.

CDR3 DNA sequence: TGTGCCAGCAGCTCGTACTCGGAAGATACGCAGTATTTT. Protein: CASSSYSEDTQYF. This rearrangement joins TRBV7-2 to TRBJ2-3; D is unresolved. Trimming took 4 bases from V and 5 from J, leaving 10 bases between them. Germline CDR1 SGHTA, CDR2 FQGNSA. This CDR3 spans 13 amino acids.

This clonotype was observed a handful of times. The J gene is TRBJ1-5, the V gene TRBV2; no clear D gene. CDR3 size: 14 residues. V was pared by 2 bases and J by 7 bases, with 12 bases between. The germline gives CDR1 SNHLY, CDR2 FYNNEI. The CDR3 sequence is CASSERTPGQPQHF. CDR3 sequence (DNA): TGTGCCAGCAGTGAACGGACCCCGGGACAGCCCCAGCATTTT.

The chain couples TRBV5-6 to TRBJ1-1; D not certain. This CDR3 comprises 11 residues. Per germline, CDR1 SGHDT and CDR2 YYEEEE. V was clipped by 1 base and J by 8 bases, with 6 bases between them. Written as DNA, the CDR3 is TGTGCCAGCAGCTTGTTCCAGGAAGCTTTCTTT. It encodes CASSLFQEAFF.

This chain connects TRBV15 to TRBJ2-1; 11 nucleotides match TRBD2. The germline CDR1 and CDR2 sequences are LNHNV and YYDKDF (reference sequence). After removal of 1 base from V and 10 bases from J, the junction contained 6 bases not matched to a gene. CDR3 size: 15 residues. This chain's CDR3 is CATSRVLAGGGEQFF. In DNA, the CDR3 is TGTGCCACCAGCAGAGTTCTAGCGGGAGGTGGAGAGCAGTTCTTC.

The rearrangement links TRBV5-1 to TRBJ2-7; D tentatively fits TRBD1 or TRBD2 (5 bases each). Trimming removed 5 bases from V and 7 bases from J, with 25 bases in between. Germline lookup yields CDR1 SGHRS and CDR2 YFSETQ. There are 16 residues in the CDR3. This CDR3 is CASRPVGDPRAGEQYF. CDR3 in DNA: TGCGCCAGCAGACCGGTAGGGGACCCTCGCGCCGGAGAGCAGTACTTC.

V is TRBV5-1 and J is TRBJ1-1, with a weak D call TRBD1 (6 bases). The CDR3 runs 15 residues. Germline V CDR1 and CDR2: SGHRS, YFSETQ. V shed 4 bases and J shed 1 base, with 14 bases lying between them. The CDR3 spells CASSPDSATNTEAFF. The CDR3 coding sequence is TGCGCCAGCAGCCCGGACAGCGCAACGAACACTGAAGCTTTCTTT.

In its sample, this clonotype was seen once. The chain recombines TRBV6-5 with TRBJ2-5; D ambiguous. The CDR3 has 13 amino acids. Germline V gene data show CDR1 as MNHEY and CDR2 as SVGAGI. Between the trimmed V and J ends, which lost 6 bases and 4 bases, there was a span of 12 bases. DNA for the CDR3: TGTGCCAGCAGCCTAAAGGGTAGAGAGACCCAGTACTTC. Translated: CASSLKGRETQYF.

The CDR3 region is CATSRGGRATDTQYF. The CDR3 coding sequence is TGTGCCACCAGCAGAGGAGGGCGGGCAACAGATACGCAGTATTTT. The rearrangement joins TRBV15 to TRBJ2-3; tentatively, D is TRBD2 (5 bases). Germline V lookup: CDR1 LNHNV, CDR2 YYDKDF (reference sequence). CDR3 size: 15 residues. The V gene lost 1 base and the J gene lost 3 bases, with 11 bases spanning the gap.

This clonotype was found a few times. The chain uses TRBV7-9 and TRBJ2-7; D call uncertain. The CDR3 runs to 12 residues. The V gene lost 5 bases and the J gene lost 6 bases, with 11 bases spanning the gap. Germline V gene lookup returns CDR1 SEHNR and CDR2 FQNEAQ (reference sequence). The CDR3 sequence: CASSKTTSEQYF. The CDR3, as DNA: TGTGCCAGCAGCAAGACCACTTCCGAGCAGTACTTC. Filled out from reference TRBV7-9 and TRBJ2-7, the complete variable domain reads DTGVSQNPRHKITKRGQNVTFRCDPISEHNRLYWYRQTLGQGPEFLTYFQNEAQLEKSRLLSDRFSAERPKGSFSTLEIQRTEQGDSAMYLCASSKTTSEQYFGPGTRLTVT.

The table lists this clonotype with a few counts. J is TRBJ2-1 and V is TRBV7-9; TRBD2 matches at 7 bases. Germline CDR1 and CDR2: SEHNR and FQNEAQ (reference sequence). V shed 0 bases and J 8 bases; nucleotides not matched to a gene: 7. This CDR3 comprises 15 residues. CDR3 DNA: TGTGCCAGCAGCTTAGCGTTCCGGGAGGTCGATGAGCAGTTCTTC. Its translation is CASSLAFREVDEQFF.

The rearrangement uses TRBV7-2 and TRBJ1-1; D is ambiguous. Per germline, CDR1 SGHTA and CDR2 FQGNSA. The CDR3 has 13 amino acids. V was cut by 5 bases and J by 3 bases, with 10 bases left in between. CDR3 protein: CASSRVIDTEAFF. CDR3 bases: TGTGCCAGCAGCCGGGTCATAGACACTGAAGCTTTCTTT.

This clonotype turned up a few times. The chain combines TRBV18 with TRBJ2-3; D perhaps matches TRBD1 (5 bases). Trimming pared 6 bases from V and 5 bases from J, leaving 12 bases between. Looked up from germline, CDR1 is KGHSH and CDR2 is LQKENI. The CDR3 runs to 13 residues. DNA for the CDR3: TGTGCCAGCTCCCCGACAGTGATAGATACGCAGTATTTT. Its translation: CASSPTVIDTQYF.

This clonotype was observed a single time. The CDR3 bases are TGCAGTGCTAGAGATGCCCAGGTTGTATGGGGAGAAACTGAAGCTTTCTTT. Amino acid sequence: CSARDAQVVWGETEAFF. The gene calls are TRBV20-1 and TRBJ1-1; D unresolved. V lost 0 bases and J 5 bases, leaving 22 bases between the germline ends. Germline V gene sequence: CDR1 DFQATT, CDR2 SNEGSKA (reference sequence). This CDR3 spans 17 amino acids.

This clonotype was observed once. The J gene is TRBJ2-1, the V gene TRBV5-1, with 8 nucleotides matching TRBD1. CDR1 is SGHRS, CDR2 YFSETQ, per germline. The J segment lost 2 bases and the V segment lost 4 bases, leaving 5 bases of the junction unmatched. This CDR3 has 15 amino acids. The CDR3 coding sequence is TGCGCCAGCAGCGCCGGACAGGGCACCTACAATGAGCAGTTCTTC. It translates to CASSAGQGTYNEQFF.

The chain joins TRBV27 to TRBJ2-6; 10 nucleotides agree with TRBD1. The J segment lost 2 bases and the V segment lost 4 bases, leaving 8 bases of the junction unmatched. Germline-derived CDR1 and CDR2 are MNHEY and SMNVEV (reference sequence). The CDR3 covers 18 residues. The CDR3 here is CASSSHVGTGAGANVLTF. The CDR3 nucleotides are TGTGCCAGCAGTTCCCACGTCGGGACAGGGGCTGGGGCCAACGTCCTGACTTTC.

This clonotype occurred a few times. The chain is built from TRBV12-3 or TRBV12-4 and TRBJ2-3; a weak D match, TRBD2 (7 bases). Trimming removed 7 bases at V and 1 base at J, with 15 bases between. The CDR3 length is 15 residues. This chain's CDR3 is CASTLGGARTDTQYF. Here the CDR3 DNA reads TGTGCCAGCACCCTAGGGGGGGCTCGCACAGATACGCAGTATTTT.